The next 10 T cell receptor beta chains were all read from a single sample in a study of blood T cells in healthy people across ages. Primed by a sample-barcoded 5' primer and a J-beta primer mix, a second PCR proceeded for 7 to 11 cycles. TCRdb processed the 5' RACE reads anew with MiXCR; each CDR3 protein has one entry. The sample carries hundreds of thousands of distinct CDR3 sequences, 45% to 70% recorded once. The sequenced material came from blood. These receptor sequences come from a man aged 35 to 55 in good health.

This chain uses TRBV27 with TRBJ2-7, with TRBD1 matching 7 bases. CDR1 and CDR2 (germline): MNHEY, SMNVEV (reference sequence). With V trimmed by 5 bases and J by 2 bases, 9 bases remained unmatched. The CDR3 contains 15 residues. CDR3 protein: CASSQNRDSAYEQYF. The CDR3 coding sequence is TGTGCCAGCAGTCAAAACCGGGACAGCGCCTACGAGCAGTACTTC.

The gene calls are TRBV25-1 and TRBJ1-1, with 7 nucleotides matching TRBD1. The CDR3 length is 13 residues. V dropped 10 bases and J dropped 1; count of bases not matched to a gene: 6. The germline V gene has CDR1 MGHDK and CDR2 SYGVNS. DNA for the CDR3: TGTGCCACCTCGACAGGGTGGAACACTGAAGCTTTCTTT. Translation: CATSTGWNTEAFF.

The chain couples TRBV18 to TRBJ2-4, with D possibly matching TRBD1 (5 bases). CDR1 is KGHSH, CDR2 LQKENI, per germline. The CDR3 is 12 residues long. Trimming cost V 8 bases and J 5 bases, with 10 bases left between them. CDR3 sequence (DNA): TGTGCCAGCCACACGACAGAAAACATTCAGTACTTC. Translating it yields CASHTTENIQYF.

This clonotype is a singleton in its sample. This rearrangement joins TRBV5-1 to TRBJ1-3; the match to TRBD1 covers 7 bases. The J segment lost 1 base and the V segment lost 4 bases, leaving 8 bases of the junction unmatched. The CDR3 spans 16 residues. CDR1 and CDR2 (germline): SGHRS, YFSETQ. This CDR3 reads CASSQGQPMSGNTIYF. CDR3 DNA sequence: TGCGCCAGCAGCCAGGGACAGCCTATGTCTGGAAACACCATATATTTT. Full variable domain (missing parts from reference TRBV5-1 and TRBJ1-3): KAGVTQTPRYLIKTRGQQVTLSCSPISGHRSVSWYQQTPGQGLQFLFEYFSETQRNKGNFPGRFSGRQFSNSRSEMNVSTLELGDSALYLCASSQGQPMSGNTIYFGEGSWLTVV.

This clonotype was found once. At one boundary the junction diverges from the germline segment, which might be a read error. This chain links TRBV5-1 with TRBJ2-6; maybe TRBD1 (5 bases). This CDR3 spans 17 amino acids. CDR1 and CDR2 from the germline V gene are SGHRS and YFSETQ. The CDR3 bases are TGCGCCAGCAGCTTGGTACTGAATGAGGCTGGGGCCGACGTCCTGACTTTC. Protein sequence: CASSLVLNEAGADVLTF.

J is TRBJ1-1 and V is TRBV25-1; 8 bases match TRBD1. The CDR3 length is 16 residues. The J segment lost 1 base and the V segment lost 1 base, leaving 5 bases of the junction unmatched. Per germline, CDR1 MGHDK and CDR2 SYGVNS. CDR3 loop: CASSEFTGGWNTEAFF. The CDR3 region has the DNA TGTGCCAGCAGTGAATTTACAGGGGGGTGGAACACTGAAGCTTTCTTT. Using reference TRBV25-1 and TRBJ1-1 for the parts outside the CDR3, the full variable domain is EADIYQTPRYLVIGTGKKITLECSQTMGHDKMYWYQQDPGMELHLIHYSYGVNSTEKGDLSSESTVSRIRTEHFPLTLESARPSHTSQYLCASSEFTGGWNTEAFFGQGTRLTVV.

The CDR3 DNA sequence: TGCAGCGTTGAAACTAGCGGGGGGGCAGATACGCAGTATTTT. This gives the protein CSVETSGGADTQYF. V and J are TRBV29-1 and TRBJ2-3; 13 nucleotides line up with TRBD2. The CDR3 consists of 14 residues. V was pared by 2 bases and J by 4 bases, with 0 bases of the junction left unmatched. CDR1 and CDR2 (germline): SQVTM, ANQGSEA.

The rearrangement joins TRBV5-1 to TRBJ1-2; perhaps TRBD1 as D (5 bases). Germline values: CDR1 SGHRS, CDR2 YFSETQ. The CDR3 runs to 15 residues. V was cut by 0 bases and J by 6 bases, with 15 bases left in between. The CDR3 nucleotides are TGCGCCAGCAGCTTGGCCCGCGGGGCCCATCATGGCTACACCTTC. Translation gives CASSLARGAHHGYTF.

This clonotype was counted at least ten times. This chain connects TRBV9 to TRBJ2-3, with D uncertain. The CDR3 is 13 residues long. Trimming removed 4 bases from V and 1 base from J, with 7 bases in between. From germline, CDR1 is SGDLS and CDR2 YYNGEE. Here the CDR3 reads CASSFGGTDTQYF. In DNA, the CDR3 is TGTGCCAGCAGCTTTGGGGGCACAGATACGCAGTATTTT.

This clonotype turned up a few times. The rearrangement uses TRBV4-2 and TRBJ2-5; D is ambiguous. The germline V and J ends were trimmed by 1 base and 1 base, with 16 bases remaining between them. There are 17 residues in the CDR3. The germline gives CDR1 LGHNA, CDR2 YNFKEQ. The CDR3 reads CASSQADRSDPQETQYF. In nucleotides, the CDR3 is TGTGCCAGCAGCCAAGCGGATCGAAGCGACCCCCAAGAGACCCAGTACTTC.